The 6 T cell receptor beta chains reported below all come from one sample, sequenced in a study of T cell repertoires in cytomegalovirus infection. From the reads, TCRdb called clonotypes with MiXCR, one entry per CDR3 protein. Seen here are roughly 920,000 distinct CDR3 sequences, around 31% observed once, and the top ten hold about an eighth. These receptors' targets are unknown. Sequencing used cultured CD8+ T cells from PBMCs, obtained from culture after CMV antigen stimulation. These receptors were taken from a human donor in good health (CMV status not recorded). Some clones in this sample may be carry-over from other donors' samples.

The rearrangement links TRBV4-1 to TRBJ2-2; unclear D gene. The CDR3 has 16 amino acids. V was trimmed by 2 bases and J by 3 bases, leaving 13 bases between them. CDR1 and CDR2 (germline): MGHRA, YSYEKL. CDR3 coding DNA: TGCGCCAGCAGCCAAACAACGGGTTTTGACACCGGGGAGCTGTTTTTT. Translating it yields CASSQTTGFDTGELFF.

V gene TRBV3-1 combines with J gene TRBJ2-4; D gene unclear. Deletions cut 2 bases from V and 0 bases from J, with 5 bases between. The CDR3 has 14 residues. In germline, CDR1 is LGHDT, CDR2 YNNKEL (reference sequence). CDR3 in amino acids: CASSQYLAKNIQYF. The CDR3 DNA reads as TGTGCCAGCAGCCAATACCTAGCCAAAAACATTCAGTACTTC.

The chain is built from TRBV5-6 and TRBJ2-5, with a weak D call TRBD1 (6 bases). The germline CDR1 and CDR2 sequences are SGHDT and YYEEEE. Trimming removed 4 bases from V and 5 bases from J, with 24 bases in between. The CDR3 loop spans 17 amino acids. CDR3 DNA sequence: TGTGCCAGCAGCATAAACAGGGATCTGTCTTTTTACGAGACCCAGTACTTC. Amino acids: CASSINRDLSFYETQYF. The full variable domain, with the rest looked up from reference TRBV5-6 and TRBJ2-5, is DAGVTQSPTHLIKTRGQQVTLRCSPKSGHDTVSWYQQALGQGPQFIFQYYEEEERQRGNFPDRFSGHQFPNYSSELNVNALLLGDSALYLCASSINRDLSFYETQYFGPGTRLLVL.

This clonotype occurred once. Written as DNA, the CDR3 is TGTGCCAGTCAGGTTAGCGGGGGCGGGTCCTACAATGAGCAGTTCTTC. It is translated as CASQVSGGGSYNEQFF. The gene calls are TRBV19 and TRBJ2-1; 9 bases line up with TRBD2. The germline CDR1 and CDR2 sequences are LNHDA and SQIVND (reference sequence). This CDR3 has 16 amino acids. The V segment lost 8 bases and the J segment 1 base; nucleotides outside the gene matches: 9.

This clonotype was picked up a small number of times. The J gene is TRBJ1-5, the V gene TRBV6-6; D is uncertain. Trimming left V 2 bases short and J 1 base short, with 9 bases between. The germline V gene has CDR1 MNHNY and CDR2 SVGAGI (reference sequence). CDR3 length: 15 amino acids. This CDR3 reads CASSYGRASNQPQHF. CDR3 nucleotide sequence: TGTGCCAGCAGTTACGGTAGGGCAAGCAATCAGCCCCAGCATTTT.

In its sample, this clonotype was seen many times. The chain carries TRBV7-8 and TRBJ2-7, with 9 nucleotides matching TRBD1. The CDR3 spans 16 residues. Per the germline V gene, CDR1 is SGHVS and CDR2 is FQNEAQ. Trimming took 5 bases from V and 0 from J; bases not matched to a gene: 8. CDR3 sequence (DNA): TGTGCCAGCAGCCGACTTCGGGACAGGGACTCCTACGAGCAGTACGTC. Its protein product is CASSRLRDRDSYEQYV.